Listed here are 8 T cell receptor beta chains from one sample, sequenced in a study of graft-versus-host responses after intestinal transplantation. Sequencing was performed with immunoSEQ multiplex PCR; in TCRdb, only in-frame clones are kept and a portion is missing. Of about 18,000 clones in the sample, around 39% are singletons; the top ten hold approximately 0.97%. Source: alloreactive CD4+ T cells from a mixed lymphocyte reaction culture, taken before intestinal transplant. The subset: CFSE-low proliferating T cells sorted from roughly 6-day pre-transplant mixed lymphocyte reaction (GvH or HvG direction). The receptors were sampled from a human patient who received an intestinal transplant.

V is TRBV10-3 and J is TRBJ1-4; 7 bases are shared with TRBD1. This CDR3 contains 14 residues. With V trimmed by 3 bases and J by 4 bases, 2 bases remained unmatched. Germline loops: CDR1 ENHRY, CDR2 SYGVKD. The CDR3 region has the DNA TGTGCCATCAGTGACAGGGGGAGTAATGAAAAACTGTTTTTT. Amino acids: CAISDRGSNEKLFF.

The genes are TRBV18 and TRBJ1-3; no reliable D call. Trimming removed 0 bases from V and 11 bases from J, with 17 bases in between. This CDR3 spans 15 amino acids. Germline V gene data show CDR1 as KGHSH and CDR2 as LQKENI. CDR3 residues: CASSPPVPEARAIYF. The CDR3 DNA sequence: TGTGCCAGCTCACCACCAGTCCCCGAGGCGAGGGCCATATATTTT.

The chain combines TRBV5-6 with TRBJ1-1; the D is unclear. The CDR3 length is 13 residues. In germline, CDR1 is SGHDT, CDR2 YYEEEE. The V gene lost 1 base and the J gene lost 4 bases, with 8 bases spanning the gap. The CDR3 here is CASSLNRVTEAFF. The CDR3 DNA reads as TGTGCCAGCAGCTTGAATAGAGTCACTGAAGCTTTCTTT.

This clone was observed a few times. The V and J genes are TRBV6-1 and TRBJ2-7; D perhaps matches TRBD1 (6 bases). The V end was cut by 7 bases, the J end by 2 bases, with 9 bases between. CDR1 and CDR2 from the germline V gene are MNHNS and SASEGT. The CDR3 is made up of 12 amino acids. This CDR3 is CASTTGPYEQYF. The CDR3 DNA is TGTGCCAGCACGACAGGTCCCTACGAGCAGTACTTC.

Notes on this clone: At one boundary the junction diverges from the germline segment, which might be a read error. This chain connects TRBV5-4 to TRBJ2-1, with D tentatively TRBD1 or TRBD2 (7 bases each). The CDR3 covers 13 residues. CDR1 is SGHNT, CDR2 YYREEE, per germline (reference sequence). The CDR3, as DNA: TGCGAAGCGGGGACAGCTGACTACAATGAGCAGTTCTTC. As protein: CEAGTADYNEQFF.

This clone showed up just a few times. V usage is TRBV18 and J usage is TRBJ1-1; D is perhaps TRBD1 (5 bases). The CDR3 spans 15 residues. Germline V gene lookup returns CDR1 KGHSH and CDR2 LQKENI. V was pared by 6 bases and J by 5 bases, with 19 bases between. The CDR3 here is CASSRRGGGQTEAFF. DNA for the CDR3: TGTGCCAGCTCCCGGCGGGGGGGAGGGCAGACTGAAGCTTTCTTT.

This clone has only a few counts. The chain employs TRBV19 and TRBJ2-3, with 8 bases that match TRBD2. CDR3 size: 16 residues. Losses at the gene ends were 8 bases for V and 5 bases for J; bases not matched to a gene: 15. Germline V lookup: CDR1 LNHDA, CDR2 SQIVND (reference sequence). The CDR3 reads CASGSQSGGLRDTQYF. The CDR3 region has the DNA TGTGCCAGTGGAAGCCAGTCGGGGGGGCTGAGAGATACGCAGTATTTT.

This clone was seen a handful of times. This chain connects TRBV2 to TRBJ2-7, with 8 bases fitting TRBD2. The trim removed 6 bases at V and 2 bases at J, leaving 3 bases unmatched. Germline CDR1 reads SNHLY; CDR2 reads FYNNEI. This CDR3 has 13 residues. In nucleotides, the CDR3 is TGTGCCAGCAGGGGGACTAGAACCTACGAGCAGTACTTC. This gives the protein CASRGTRTYEQYF. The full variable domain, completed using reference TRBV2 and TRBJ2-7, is EPEVTQTPSHQVTQMGQEVILRCVPISNHLYFYWYRQILGQKVEFLVSFYNNEISEKSEIFDDQFSVERPDGSNFTLKIRSTKLEDSAMYFCASRGTRTYEQYFGPGTRLTVT.